This T cell receptor beta chain is from a study of cytomegalovirus exposure and HLA in healthy donors. The study's findings and limits: For cytomegalovirus status, the classifier reportedly gave diagnoses with high specificity and sensitivity. V- and J-gene trimming in TCR beta was tied to a missense DCLRE1C variant by an analysis performed later. In a later analysis, donors in an Asian-associated ancestry cluster reportedly had fewer N-insertions in productive TCRs than the cohort mean. Researchers had no immune exposure information except CMV serostatus available.

Details on this clone: The antigen is unknown.

The CDR3 covers 15 residues. Per the germline V gene, CDR1 is MDHEN and CDR2 is SYDVKM. V gave up 6 bases and J gave up 8 bases; unmatched junction bases: 12. Primers for the PCR totalled 60 Vbeta and 13 Jbeta. Profiled with immunoSEQ multiplex PCR; TCRdb holds only in-frame clones, not every one. The data hold some 63,000 clones, with 75% to 85% observed a single time. The sequence was obtained from a woman between 40 and 55 years old in good health and CMV-seronegative. The sample consisted of PBMCs. This chain uses TRBV28 with TRBJ2-1, with TRBD1 matching 8 bases. The chain's CDR3 is CASSPGGRLGYEQFF. CDR3 nucleotide sequence: TGTGCCAGCAGCCCAGGGGGCCGACTAGGCTATGAGCAGTTCTTC.